The 27 T cell receptor beta chains below were found in one sample sequenced in a study of cytomegalovirus exposure and HLA in healthy donors. The study ran its PCR with 60 Vbeta and 13 Jbeta primers. Clones were sequenced by immunoSEQ multiplex PCR, and TCRdb holds only the in-frame ones, with some missing. The table lists roughly 160,000 clones, over 80% of them singletons. The sequenced sample was PBMCs. The source is a boy aged 2 to 10 in good health and CMV-seronegative.

The chain combines TRBV5-1 with TRBJ2-5; 14 nucleotides agree with TRBD2. The trim removed 6 bases at V and 3 bases at J, leaving 13 bases unmatched. The length of the CDR3 is 18 residues. Per germline, CDR1 SGHRS and CDR2 YFSETQ. The CDR3 DNA is TGCGCCAGCACCTTCGGGACTAGCGGGAGTCATATAAAAGAGACCCAGTACTTC. Amino acids: CASTFGTSGSHIKETQYF.

This clone was counted a few times. V usage is TRBV6-5 and J usage is TRBJ2-1; 7 bases are shared with TRBD2. J was trimmed by 2 bases and V by 5 bases; bases with no gene match: 3. The CDR3 loop spans 14 amino acids. The germline V gene encodes CDR1 MNHEY and CDR2 SVGAGI. DNA for the CDR3: TGTGCCAGCAGTAGCGGGATCACCTACAATGAGCAGTTCTTC. Its protein product is CASSSGITYNEQFF.

The J gene is TRBJ1-2, the V gene TRBV19; D may be TRBD1 (6 bases). CDR1 and CDR2 from the germline V gene are LNHDA and SQIVND (reference sequence). This CDR3 contains 12 residues. The V and J ends lost 10 bases and 7 bases respectively, with 16 bases between them. The CDR3 here is CATGQGIGGYTF. The CDR3 nucleotides are TGTGCCACGGGGCAGGGGATAGGTGGCTACACCTTC.

This clone was counted only a few times. The V gene is TRBV9, the J gene TRBJ2-3, with TRBD1 matching over 7 bases. From germline, CDR1 is SGDLS and CDR2 YYNGEE. V lost 4 bases to trimming and J lost 6 bases; unmatched junction nucleotides: 11. The length of the CDR3 is 15 residues. This CDR3 reads CASSLGQRSIDTQYF. DNA of the CDR3: TGTGCCAGCAGCTTGGGACAGCGATCTATCGATACGCAGTATTTT.

The CDR3 protein is CASSFGDRDNEQFF. DNA for the CDR3: TGTGCCAGCAGTTTCGGGGACAGAGACAATGAGCAGTTCTTC. The gene calls are TRBV27 and TRBJ2-1; TRBD1 matches at 7 bases. Trimming removed 3 bases from V and 5 bases from J; junction bases left unmatched: 4. Germline CDR1 is MNHEY and CDR2 is SMNVEV (reference sequence). The CDR3 totals 14 residues.

CDR3 sequence reads: CATSRALGTDTEAFF. CDR3 sequence (DNA): TGTGCCACCAGCAGAGCTCTTGGGACAGACACTGAAGCTTTCTTT. J is TRBJ1-1 and V is TRBV15; TRBD1 agrees at 7 bases. The V and J ends lost 1 base and 3 bases, in that order; junction bases with no gene match: 5. Looked up from germline, CDR1 is LNHNV and CDR2 is YYDKDF (reference sequence). This CDR3 has 15 amino acids.

The chain joins TRBV19 to TRBJ1-5; D gene uncertain. Trimming removed 6 bases from V and 7 bases from J, with 13 bases in between. Germline lookup yields CDR1 LNHDA and CDR2 SQIVND (reference sequence). This CDR3 has 13 residues. The CDR3 protein is CASRGGRRQPQHF. CDR3 sequence (DNA): TGTGCCAGTAGGGGAGGGCGGAGGCAGCCCCAGCATTTT.

The chain couples TRBV7-9 to TRBJ1-2; no clear D gene. CDR3 length: 12 amino acids. The germline CDR1 and CDR2 sequences are SEHNR and FQNEAQ (reference sequence). Between the trimmed V and J ends, which lost 1 base and 5 bases, there was a span of 5 bases. CDR3 coding DNA: TGTGCCAGCAGCTTAGGAGAGTATGGCTACACCTTC. This codes for CASSLGEYGYTF. Variable domain in full (rest from reference TRBV7-9 and TRBJ1-2): DTGVSQNPRHKITKRGQNVTFRCDPISEHNRLYWYRQTLGQGPEFLTYFQNEAQLEKSRLLSDRFSAERPKGSFSTLEIQRTEQGDSAMYLCASSLGEYGYTFGSGTRLTVV.

The V gene is TRBV27, the J gene TRBJ2-3; 7 nucleotides agree with TRBD2. The germline CDR1 and CDR2 sequences are MNHEY and SMNVEV (reference sequence). The ends lost 4 bases at V and 1 base at J; junction bases unmatched: 2. CDR3 length: 14 amino acids. The CDR3 DNA sequence: TGTGCCAGCAGTTCCGCGGGGGGCACAGATACGCAGTATTTT. Translated: CASSSAGGTDTQYF.

The rearrangement uses TRBV6-1 and TRBJ1-1; TRBD1 is a possible D gene (5 bases). Germline CDR1 is MNHNS and CDR2 is SASEGT. The CDR3 is made up of 14 amino acids. Trimming left V 3 bases short and J 1 base short, with 9 bases between. The CDR3 protein is CASSDWGGNTEAFF. For the CDR3, the DNA is TGTGCCAGCAGTGATTGGGGGGGGAACACTGAAGCTTTCTTT.

This clone has only a few counts. CDR3 sequence (DNA): TGTGCCAGCAGCTTAGCATCCGGTATCAACTATGGCTACACCTTC. Its translation: CASSLASGINYGYTF. V gene TRBV7-9 combines with J gene TRBJ1-2; D not resolved. This CDR3 spans 15 amino acids. V lost 0 bases to trimming and J lost 2 bases, with 10 bases between them. CDR1 and CDR2 from the germline V gene are SEHNR and FQNEAQ (reference sequence).

In its sample, this clone was seen a few times. The rearrangement links TRBV7-9 to TRBJ2-5; 12 nucleotides align to TRBD1. The DNA end is more similar to TRBJ2-7, so the J call may be wrong. The CDR3 spans 16 residues. The germline gives CDR1 SEHNR, CDR2 FQNEAQ (reference sequence). The CDR3 DNA reads TGTGCCAGCAGCCCCAACCCGGGACAGGGGGCTTACGAGCAGTACTTC. It encodes CASSPNPGQGAYEQYF.

This clone was counted a few times. The chain is built from TRBV6-1 and TRBJ1-2; the match to TRBD1 covers 7 bases. The CDR3 contains 14 residues. Germline CDR1 reads MNHNS; CDR2 reads SASEGT. V trimming: 6 bases; J trimming: 2 bases; junction bases outside the gene matches: 6. The CDR3 DNA is TGTGCCAGCAGACATCGGACAGGCAACTATGGCTACACCTTC. Its protein is CASRHRTGNYGYTF.

There are a few counts of this clone. The rearrangement uses TRBV27 and TRBJ2-3, with 9 positions matching TRBD1. This CDR3 spans 16 amino acids. Trimming removed 5 bases from V and 3 bases from J; junction bases left unmatched: 9. Germline CDR1 is MNHEY and CDR2 is SMNVEV (reference sequence). This chain's CDR3 is CASSPSGTGRTDTQYF. CDR3 nucleotide sequence: TGTGCCAGCAGTCCCTCCGGGACAGGGAGAACAGATACGCAGTATTTT.

This sequence joins TRBV9 and TRBJ2-6; TRBD2 might be the D (6 bases). Trimming shortened V by 4 bases and J by 4 bases, and 21 bases separated the two germline ends. The length of the CDR3 is 18 residues. Germline CDR1 is SGDLS and CDR2 is YYNGEE. CDR3 DNA: TGTGCCAGCAGCCCCCTCCTGCCCGGAGGGCTCGGGGCCAACGTCCTGACTTTC. This translates into CASSPLLPGGLGANVLTF.

Only one count was recorded for this clone. The chain couples TRBV1 to TRBJ2-7; the DNA was not used to check the table's D call, TRBD2. TRBV1 is a documented pseudogene. This CDR3 is 16 amino acids long. The CDR3 DNA is TGCACCAGCAGCCATCTAGGGACTAGCTGTATCTACGAGCAGTACTTC. This sequence encodes CTSSHLGTSCIYEQYF.

The chain employs TRBV30 and TRBJ2-6; D may be TRBD1 (6 bases). The CDR3 is made up of 15 amino acids. Looked up from germline, CDR1 is GTSNPN and CDR2 is SVGIG (reference sequence). V lost 5 bases and J 3 bases, leaving 14 bases between the germline ends. DNA for the CDR3: TGTGCCTGGTCAAGGGGGATGTTTGGGGCCAACGTCCTGACTTTC. It codes for CAWSRGMFGANVLTF.

The CDR3 sequence: CASNPRDRNTEAFF. Here the CDR3 DNA reads TGTGCCAGTAATCCCCGGGACAGGAACACTGAAGCTTTCTTT. This chain connects TRBV19 to TRBJ1-1, with 7 bases lining up with TRBD1. CDR3 length equals 14 residues. The J segment lost 1 base and the V segment lost 7 bases, leaving 6 bases of the junction unmatched. Germline V gene lookup returns CDR1 LNHDA and CDR2 SQIVND (reference sequence).

The chain links TRBV5-6 to TRBJ1-2, with TRBD1 matching over 8 bases. Germline trimming cut 0 bases from V and 1 base from J; bases unmatched to any gene: 2. The CDR3 totals 15 residues. Germline CDR1 is SGHDT and CDR2 is YYEEEE. This chain's CDR3 is CASSLGTGGNYGYTF. The CDR3 coding sequence is TGTGCCAGCAGCTTGGGAACAGGGGGTAACTATGGCTACACCTTC. Filled out from reference TRBV5-6 and TRBJ1-2, the complete variable domain reads DAGVTQSPTHLIKTRGQQVTLRCSPKSGHDTVSWYQQALGQGPQFIFQYYEEEERQRGNFPDRFSGHQFPNYSSELNVNALLLGDSALYLCASSLGTGGNYGYTFGSGTRLTVV.

The chain combines TRBV2 with TRBJ2-1; perhaps TRBD2 as D (7 bases). The V end was cut by 4 bases, the J end by 8 bases, with 15 bases between. CDR1 is SNHLY, CDR2 FYNNEI, per germline. The CDR3 spans 14 residues. For the CDR3, the DNA is TGTGCCAGCAGTGTGGAGGGGGGGGTCCATGAGCAGTTCTTC. Translating it yields CASSVEGGVHEQFF. Filled out from reference TRBV2 and TRBJ2-1, the complete variable domain reads EPEVTQTPSHQVTQMGQEVILRCVPISNHLYFYWYRQILGQKVEFLVSFYNNEISEKSEIFDDQFSVERPDGSNFTLKIRSTKLEDSAMYFCASSVEGGVHEQFFGPGTRLTVL.

The CDR3, as DNA: TGTGCCAGCAGCGCAACTAGCGGGTACGTCCAAGAGACCCAGTACTTC. Protein sequence: CASSATSGYVQETQYF. The V and J genes are TRBV7-2 and TRBJ2-5; 9 bases align to TRBD2. CDR3 size: 16 residues. Trimming removed 5 bases from V and 1 base from J; junction bases left unmatched: 8. Germline CDR1 and CDR2: SGHTA and FQGNSA. The full variable domain, rest sourced from reference TRBV7-2 and TRBJ2-5, is GAGVSQSPSNKVTEKGKDVELRCDPISGHTALYWYRQSLGQGLEFLIYFQGNSAPDKSGLPSDRFSAERTGGSVSTLTIQRTQQEDSAVYLCASSATSGYVQETQYFGPGTRLLVL.

The gene calls are TRBV6-5 and TRBJ2-3, with D unclear. Trimming removed 5 bases at V and 2 bases at J, with 2 bases between. Germline V gene data show CDR1 as MNHEY and CDR2 as SVGAGI. There are 11 residues in the CDR3. The CDR3 reads CASSHTDTQYF. The CDR3 DNA is TGTGCCAGCAGTCACACAGATACGCAGTATTTT.

The chain has TRBV29-1 and TRBJ2-4; a weak D match, TRBD2 (6 bases). Germline assignment: CDR1 SQVTM and CDR2 ANQGSEA. Trimming pared 1 base from V and 13 bases from J, leaving 14 bases between. This CDR3 comprises 12 residues. CDR3 nucleotides: TGCAGCGTTGAAGGCTCGCAGGGACTGCAGTACTTC. Its translation is CSVEGSQGLQYF.

The genes are TRBV13 and TRBJ1-6, with 7 bases aligning to TRBD1. CDR3 length equals 14 residues. Germline CDR1 reads PRHDT; CDR2 reads FYEKMQ (reference sequence). V lost 4 bases, J lost 5 bases, and 2 bases stayed unmatched. CDR3 sequence: CASSSGTDNSPLHF. DNA of the CDR3: TGTGCCAGCAGCTCCGGGACAGATAATTCACCCCTCCACTTT.

The genes are TRBV4-3 and TRBJ2-7; tentatively, D is TRBD2 (5 bases). V lost 0 bases and J 0 bases, leaving 12 bases between the germline ends. The germline CDR1 and CDR2 sequences are LGHNA and YSLEER. The CDR3 contains 16 residues. This CDR3 reads CASSQDWASHSYEQYF. The CDR3, as DNA: TGCGCCAGCAGCCAAGATTGGGCTAGCCACTCCTACGAGCAGTACTTC.

The chain combines TRBV7-9 with TRBJ1-3, with D perhaps TRBD1 (5 bases). In germline, CDR1 is SEHNR, CDR2 FQNEAQ (reference sequence). V dropped 0 bases and J dropped 2 bases, with 14 bases sitting between them. This CDR3 spans 17 amino acids. CDR3 protein: CASSLASGEAPGNTIYF. The CDR3, as DNA: TGTGCCAGCAGCTTAGCGTCGGGGGAGGCCCCTGGAAACACCATATATTTT.

The gene calls are TRBV5-1 and TRBJ1-6; the D gene is possibly TRBD1 (6 bases). Per the germline V gene, CDR1 is SGHRS and CDR2 is YFSETQ. The CDR3 is 17 residues long. The V end lost 2 bases, the J end lost 0 bases, and 12 bases lay between the germline ends. In nucleotides, the CDR3 is TGCGCCAGCAGCTTAGGACAGCAAAGCTCCTATAATTCACCCCTCCACTTT. Residues: CASSLGQQSSYNSPLHF. The full variable domain, completed using reference TRBV5-1 and TRBJ1-6, is KAGVTQTPRYLIKTRGQQVTLSCSPISGHRSVSWYQQTPGQGLQFLFEYFSETQRNKGNFPGRFSGRQFSNSRSEMNVSTLELGDSALYLCASSLGQQSSYNSPLHFGNGTRLTVT.